This TCR beta chain was recorded in a study of blood T cell repertoires in COVID-19 (dated by TCRdb to the early 2020s). Regarding the research as a whole: Samples from collaborators originated in the United States, Italy and Spain and spanned both the acute and convalescent phases of COVID-19. Sample metadata almost always included a de-identified subject ID, COVID-19 status, age in years and sex. The repertoires were made available in a free public database intended to serve as a resource for research on the immune response to SARS-CoV-2. The material from the prospective study consisted of cDNA or gDNA derived from T cells, B-cell-depleted T cells, or PBMCs. HLA class I and class II types, where available, came from metadata supplied by the sample provider rather than from assay-based typing. Samples came from the ongoing ImmuneRACE study (first 160 participants) plus 1,254 subjects from 6 global collaborators. Subjects who had been exposed to COVID-19, were actively infected with it, or had recovered from it provided the deeply sampled blood TCRbeta repertoires that made up the dataset. Broad study findings and their caveats: Clinical and demographic metadata were provided uncurated, with the amount varying by source and participant.

This clone was counted between two and nine times. The antigen it recognizes is unknown. Base qualities are missing; no much larger clone stands one base away. TCRbeta CDR3 regions were amplified from genomic DNA by means of the immunoSEQ Assay, a bias-controlled multiplex PCR. As for the original processing: Nucleated cell counts per sample were estimated from amplification of reference gene primers within the assay. To quantify the absolute abundance of each unique TCRbeta CDR3 rearrangement, sequence reads were collapsed and filtered. For each sample, productive Simpson clonality was calculated as the square root of Simpson's diversity index over productive rearrangements. In TCRdb, the immuneACCESS table is reduced to in-frame sequences with V and J assigned. These tables do not hold every clone; where another copy was compared, an unresolved V gene accounts for under half, and the others remain unexplained. V and J calls and clone size come straight from that table; D and trimming were deduced from the DNA. This sample is represented by 110,000 to 150,000 clones; 80% to 85% of them were singletons. Of the sample, 7% to 10% falls within the top ten clones.

Whole blood was collected in K2EDTA tubes by collaborating institutions according to the institutions' own protocols. For TCRbeta analysis, collaborators shipped samples in one of three forms: frozen whole blood, isolated PBMCs, or DNA extracted from either of those sample types. At the junction V is shortened by 1 base and J by 2 bases; bases outside the gene matches: 4. CDR3 length: 16 amino acids, cysteine to phenylalanine. Only CDR3 DNA remains: 48 bases, in frame from the first base. From a lookup of the germline V gene (reference sequence), CDR1 and CDR2 are SEHNR and FQNEAQ. This receptor was taken from a human donor in a cohort sampled during active COVID-19. Rearrangement joined TRBV7-9 to TRBJ2-3; TRBD1 aligns with 9 central bases. The sequencing sample was made of peripheral blood. The CDR3 is CASSLEDRGNTDTQYF. In nucleotide form, the sequence is TGTGCCAGCAGCTTAGAAGACAGGGGGAACACAGATACGCAGTATTTT.